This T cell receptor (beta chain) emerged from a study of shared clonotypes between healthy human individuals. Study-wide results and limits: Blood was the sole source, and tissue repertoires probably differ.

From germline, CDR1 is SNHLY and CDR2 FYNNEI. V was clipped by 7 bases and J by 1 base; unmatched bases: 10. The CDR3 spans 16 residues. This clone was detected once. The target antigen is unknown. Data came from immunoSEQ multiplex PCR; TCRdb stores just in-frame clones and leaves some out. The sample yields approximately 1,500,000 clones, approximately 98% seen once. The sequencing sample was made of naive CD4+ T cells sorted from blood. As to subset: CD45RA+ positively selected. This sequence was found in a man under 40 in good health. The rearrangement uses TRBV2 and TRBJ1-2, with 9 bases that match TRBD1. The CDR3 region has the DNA TGTGCCAGCACCTTAAGGGGGACAGGGCTTAACTATGGCTACACCTTC. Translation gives CASTLRGTGLNYGYTF.